The subject of this entry is one T cell receptor (beta chain). Its target is unknown. This CDR3 comprises 13 residues. With 2 bases removed from V and 4 bases from J, the gap between germline ends came to 12 bases. CDR1 is SQVTM, CDR2 ANQGSEA, per germline. This sample stems from a study of beta chain features in type 1 diabetes. Regarding the study as a whole: In type 1 diabetes patients, VDJ junctions had fewer insertions; deletions at these junctions were more frequent.

Every isolated RNA sample was fully reverse transcribed, so sequencing captured expressed TCRB transcripts. Generated by immunoSEQ multiplex PCR, the TCRdb table keeps only in-frame clones and is missing some. Here the sample spans some 400,000 clones, roughly 16% being singletons. The clonotype comes from a woman younger than 35 in good health. The rearrangement uses TRBV29-1 and TRBJ2-7; perhaps TRBD1 as D (5 bases). Sequenced: naive CD4+ T cells from blood. CDR3 sequence: CSVEQQDPYEQYF. CDR3 coding DNA: TGCAGCGTTGAACAACAGGATCCGTACGAGCAGTACTTC.